Shown below are 10 T cell receptor beta chains from a single sample sequenced in a study of vaccination effects on CD4 cells after COVID-19. Only in-frame clones appear in the TCRdb table, and some are missing; sequencing was by immunoSEQ multiplex PCR. The profile shows around 19,000 clones, about 65% of them singletons. Using viral peptide pools, the ViraFEST assay grew out antigen-specific CD4+ T cells prior to sequencing. Culturing for 10 to 11 days preceded CD4+ T cell isolation. Negative nucleocapsid antibody tests before and after vaccination confirmed no previous SARS-CoV-2 infection. No antigen has been identified for these receptors. This material consisted of CD4+ T cells from PBMCs cultured with HCoV-NL63 spike peptides, taken before COVID-19 vaccination. The receptors were sampled from a human donor who received a COVID-19 vaccine.

The chain links TRBV6-6 to TRBJ2-7; no clear D. The CDR3 sequence is 11 residues long. Looked up from germline, CDR1 is MNHNY and CDR2 is SVGAGI (reference sequence). Trimming pared 5 bases from V and 7 bases from J, leaving 9 bases between. CDR3 coding DNA: TGTGCCAGCAGTGACGACCTTGAGCAGTACTTC. Protein sequence: CASSDDLEQYF.

V and J are TRBV18 and TRBJ2-3; 14 bases match TRBD2. Germline-derived CDR1 and CDR2 are KGHSH and LQKENI. The CDR3 is made up of 17 amino acids. J lost 3 bases, V lost 5 bases, and 7 bases had no gene match. The CDR3 loop reads CASSSGTSGSGTDTQYF. The CDR3 coding sequence is TGTGCCAGCTCATCCGGGACTAGCGGGAGCGGGACAGATACGCAGTATTTT.

This clone was detected only a few times. The chain couples TRBV6-1 to TRBJ2-5; tentative D call: TRBD2 (6 bases). The CDR3 sequence is 14 residues long. Germline CDR1 MNHNS, CDR2 SASEGT. Trimming removed 2 bases at V and 3 bases at J, with 10 bases between. This CDR3 is CASSERGLKETQYF. In DNA form, the CDR3 reads TGTGCCAGCAGTGAAAGGGGACTTAAAGAGACCCAGTACTTC.

This chain links TRBV4-1 with TRBJ2-6; D ambiguous. The V end lost 2 bases, the J end lost 0 bases, and 8 bases lay between the germline ends. From germline, CDR1 is MGHRA and CDR2 YSYEKL. The CDR3 spans 16 residues. In nucleotides, the CDR3 is TGCGCCAGCAGCCAAAGGGCGGTCTCTGGGGCCAACGTCCTGACTTTC. Its protein product is CASSQRAVSGANVLTF.

In its sample, this clone was seen a few times. V gene TRBV7-9 combines with J gene TRBJ2-1; 7 bases line up with TRBD2. Trimming removed 5 bases from V and 10 bases from J; junction bases left unmatched: 14. Germline V CDR1 and CDR2: SEHNR, FQNEAQ (reference sequence). CDR3 size: 15 residues. The CDR3 region has the DNA TGTGCCAGCAGCCCACCAGCGGGAAGGTCGGGAGAGCAGTTCTTC. It specifies CASSPPAGRSGEQFF.

The J gene is TRBJ2-3, the V gene TRBV3-1 (or the pseudogene TRBV3-2); 10 bases fit TRBD2. Germline CDR1 is LGHDT and CDR2 is YNNKEL (reference sequence). The CDR3 sequence is 14 residues long. V lost 5 bases, J lost 6 bases, and 5 bases stayed unmatched. The CDR3 region is CASSESGRADTQYF. The CDR3 nucleotides are TGTGCCAGCAGCGAAAGCGGGAGGGCCGATACGCAGTATTTT.

Note on this clone: Other DNA sequences in the same sample also yield this CDR3. The chain carries TRBV14 and TRBJ1-6, with D perhaps TRBD1 (6 bases). The germline V gene encodes CDR1 SGHDN and CDR2 FVKESK. This CDR3 comprises 14 residues. V shed 5 bases and J shed 6 bases, with 11 bases lying between them. CDR3 loop: CASSWTVFNSPLHF. In DNA, the CDR3 is TGTGCCAGCAGCTGGACAGTTTTTAATTCACCCCTCCACTTT.

The gene calls are TRBV20-1 and TRBJ1-4; D remains unclear. Per the germline V gene, CDR1 is DFQATT and CDR2 is SNEGSKA (reference sequence). V shed 6 bases and J shed 0 bases, with 11 bases lying between them. The CDR3 is made up of 14 amino acids. CDR3 coding DNA: TGCAGTGCCAGTGAACACGCAACTAATGAAAAACTGTTTTTT. Residues: CSASEHATNEKLFF.

The chain is built from TRBV7-8 and TRBJ2-5; 7 positions match TRBD2. The length of the CDR3 is 13 residues. Germline assignment: CDR1 SGHVS and CDR2 FQNEAQ. V trimming: 3 bases; J trimming: 13 bases; junction bases outside the gene matches: 11. CDR3 residues: CASSLNPERDRYF. In DNA, the CDR3 is TGTGCCAGCAGCTTGAACCCAGAGCGGGACCGGTACTTC.

The chain uses TRBV7-6 and TRBJ2-7, with TRBD1 matching over 11 bases. With 4 bases clipped from V and 4 bases from J, the junction kept 6 bases outside the gene matches. Looked up from germline, CDR1 is SGHVS and CDR2 is FNYEAQ. The CDR3 is 15 residues long. The CDR3 is CASSSAGTGGYEQYF. As DNA, the CDR3 is TGTGCCAGCAGCTCCGCCGGGACAGGGGGTTACGAGCAGTACTTC.